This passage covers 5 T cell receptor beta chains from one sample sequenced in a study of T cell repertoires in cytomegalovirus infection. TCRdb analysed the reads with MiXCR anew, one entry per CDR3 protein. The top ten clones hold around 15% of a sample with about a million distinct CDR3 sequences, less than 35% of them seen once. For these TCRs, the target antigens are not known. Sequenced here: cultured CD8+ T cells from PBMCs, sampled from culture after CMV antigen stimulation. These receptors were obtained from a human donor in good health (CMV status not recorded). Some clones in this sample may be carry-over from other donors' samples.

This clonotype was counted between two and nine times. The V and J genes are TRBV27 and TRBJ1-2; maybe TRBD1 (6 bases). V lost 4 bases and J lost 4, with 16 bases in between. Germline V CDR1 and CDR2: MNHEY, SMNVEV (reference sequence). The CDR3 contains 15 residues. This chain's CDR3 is CASSSNRDLGYGYTF. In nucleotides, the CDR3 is TGTGCCAGCAGTTCTAACAGGGATCTTGGCTATGGCTACACCTTC.

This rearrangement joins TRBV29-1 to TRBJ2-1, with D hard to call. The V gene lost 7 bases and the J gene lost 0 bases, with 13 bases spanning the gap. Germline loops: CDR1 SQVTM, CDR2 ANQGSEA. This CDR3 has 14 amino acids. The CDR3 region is CSAARMGSYNEQFF. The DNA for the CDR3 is TGCAGCGCTGCGAGGATGGGCTCCTACAATGAGCAGTTCTTC.

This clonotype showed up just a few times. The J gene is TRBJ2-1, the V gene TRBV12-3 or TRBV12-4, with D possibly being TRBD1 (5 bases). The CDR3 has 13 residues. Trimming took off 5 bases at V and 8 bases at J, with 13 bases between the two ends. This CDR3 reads CASSPSRVDEQFF. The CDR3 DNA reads TGTGCCAGCAGTCCCAGCAGGGTCGATGAGCAGTTCTTC.

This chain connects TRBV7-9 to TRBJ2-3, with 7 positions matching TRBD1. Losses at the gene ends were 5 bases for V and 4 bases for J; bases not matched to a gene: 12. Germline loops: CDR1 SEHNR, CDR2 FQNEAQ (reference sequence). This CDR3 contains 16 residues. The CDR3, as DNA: TGTGCCAGCAGCACAGGGGACCCCCACGTTCCAGATACGCAGTATTTT. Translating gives CASSTGDPHVPDTQYF. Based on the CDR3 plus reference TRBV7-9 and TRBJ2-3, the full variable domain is DTGVSQNPRHKITKRGQNVTFRCDPISEHNRLYWYRQTLGQGPEFLTYFQNEAQLEKSRLLSDRFSAERPKGSFSTLEIQRTEQGDSAMYLCASSTGDPHVPDTQYFGPGTRLTVL.

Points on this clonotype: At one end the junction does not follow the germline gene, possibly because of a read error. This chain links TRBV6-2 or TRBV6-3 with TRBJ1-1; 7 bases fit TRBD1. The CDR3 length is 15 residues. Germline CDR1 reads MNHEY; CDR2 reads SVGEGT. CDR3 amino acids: CVSKPGEGAYTEAFF. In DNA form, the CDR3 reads TGTGTCAGCAAACCAGGGGAGGGGGCGTACACTGAAGCTTTCTTT.